This passage covers 19 T cell receptor beta chains from one sample sequenced in a study of sequential checkpoint blockade in melanoma (dated 2019 in TCRdb). Receptors were amplified or captured by the immunoSEQ multiplex PCR assay. TCRdb holds this immuneACCESS table with in-frame rearrangements only. Some clones are missing; in checked studies, unresolved V genes explain under half, and the rest has no known cause. This sample is represented by 15,000 to 20,000 clones; roughly 80% of them were singletons. The ten largest clones add up to 34% of the sample. The sample's treatment or condition, from its label and the paper: randomized to nivolumab then ipilimumab (arm A) or the reverse (arm B). The source material was CD8+ T cells sorted from blood (inferred from file names), sampled from a patient given nivolumab and ipilimumab in sequence. These receptors came from a human donor with melanoma.

The chain is built from TRBV5-4 and TRBJ2-5; TRBD1 matches at 7 bases. With 4 bases clipped from V and 3 bases from J, the junction kept 3 bases outside the gene matches. Germline CDR1 and CDR2: SGHNT and YYREEE (reference sequence). The CDR3 is made up of 13 amino acids. CDR3 in DNA: TGTGCCAGCAGCCTCGGACAGGAAGAGACCCAGTACTTC. It specifies CASSLGQEETQYF. The full variable domain, with the rest looked up from reference TRBV5-4 and TRBJ2-5, is ETGVTQSPTHLIKTRGQQVTLRCSSQSGHNTVSWYQQALGQGPQFIFQYYREEENGRGNFPPRFSGLQFPNYSSELNVNALELDDSALYLCASSLGQEETQYFGPGTRLLVL.

The gene calls are TRBV6-4 and TRBJ2-1, with 13 nucleotides matching TRBD2. The length of the CDR3 is 16 residues. Trimming at V came to 5 bases and at J to 3 bases, leaving 4 bases not matched to a gene. Germline V gene sequence: CDR1 MRHNA, CDR2 SNTAGT. The CDR3 sequence is CASSTTSGGGYNEQFF. In nucleotides, the CDR3 is TGTGCCAGCAGTACTACTAGCGGGGGGGGCTACAATGAGCAGTTCTTC.

The chain couples TRBV27 to TRBJ2-7; a possible D gene is TRBD1 (6 bases). Germline V gene data show CDR1 as MNHEY and CDR2 as SMNVEV (reference sequence). The CDR3 consists of 14 residues. The germline V and J ends were trimmed by 10 bases and 0 bases, with 16 bases remaining between them. CDR3 loop: CATLPQGPSYEQYF. Here the CDR3 DNA reads TGTGCCACCTTACCACAGGGCCCCTCCTACGAGCAGTACTTC.

The chain carries TRBV10-3 and TRBJ1-1; D uncertain. Germline V gene lookup returns CDR1 ENHRY and CDR2 SYGVKD. This CDR3 comprises 15 residues. The ends were cut back, 2 bases at V and 0 bases at J, with 10 bases in the middle. This chain's CDR3 is CAISEEVIMNTEAFF. DNA of the CDR3: TGTGCCATCAGTGAGGAGGTGATCATGAACACTGAAGCTTTCTTT.

The genes are TRBV7-6 and TRBJ2-1; D perhaps matches TRBD1 (5 bases). V dropped 1 base and J dropped 2 bases, with 9 bases sitting between them. The CDR3 runs 15 residues. Per germline, CDR1 SGHVS and CDR2 FNYEAQ. For the CDR3, the DNA is TGTGCCAGCAGCTTAGGGCAGGGAACCTACAATGAGCAGTTCTTC. This gives the protein CASSLGQGTYNEQFF.

By its share, this clone is medium-sized. This chain links TRBV10-2 with TRBJ2-7; D unclear. Germline CDR1 is WSHSY and CDR2 is SAAADI. The CDR3 sequence is 11 residues long. V lost 7 bases and J lost 1, with 5 bases in between. The CDR3 DNA sequence: TGCGCCAGCACCCCATCCTACGAGCAGTACTTC. Amino acids: CASTPSYEQYF.

V and J are TRBV30 and TRBJ1-5, with 8 bases that match TRBD1. After removal of 2 bases from V and 7 bases from J, the junction contained 7 bases not matched to a gene. The CDR3 spans 14 residues. Germline V CDR1 and CDR2: GTSNPN, SVGIG (reference sequence). The CDR3 sequence: CAWSPGQGAQPQHF. CDR3 DNA: TGTGCCTGGAGTCCCGGGCAGGGGGCACAGCCCCAGCATTTT. The full variable domain, with the rest looked up from reference TRBV30 and TRBJ1-5, is SQTIHQWPATLVQPVGSPLSLECTVEGTSNPNLYWYRQAAGRGLQLLFYSVGIGQISSEVPQNLSASRPQDRQFILSSKKLLLSDSGFYLCAWSPGQGAQPQHFGDGTRLSIL.

This clone has a single count. The chain links TRBV30 to TRBJ2-7; the D gene is possibly TRBD2 (6 bases). This CDR3 comprises 14 residues. Germline CDR1 GTSNPN, CDR2 SVGIG (reference sequence). V was pared by 3 bases and J by 6 bases, with 18 bases between. The CDR3: CAWRQRSGTGEQYF. The CDR3 DNA follows: TGTGCCTGGAGACAAAGGTCAGGGACTGGCGAGCAGTACTTC.

This clone is medium-sized (0.01 to 0.1%) by share. The chain joins TRBV13 to TRBJ1-1; 8 nucleotides line up with TRBD1. This CDR3 is 14 amino acids long. The germline V gene encodes CDR1 PRHDT and CDR2 FYEKMQ (reference sequence). After removal of 5 bases from V and 5 bases from J, the junction contained 7 bases not matched to a gene. CDR3 loop: CASSDGQGGTEAFF. The CDR3 DNA follows: TGTGCCAGCAGCGACGGACAGGGCGGTACTGAAGCTTTCTTT.

The rearrangement joins TRBV4-1 to TRBJ2-7; D not resolved. Germline V gives CDR1 MGHRA, CDR2 YSYEKL. This CDR3 is built from 16 residues. V lost 0 bases to trimming and J lost 2 bases, with 14 bases between them. The CDR3 DNA is TGCGCCAGCAGCCAAGATTTCCTTGGCGGTGCCTACGAGCAGTACTTC. This encodes CASSQDFLGGAYEQYF.

This chain uses TRBV6-4 with TRBJ2-2; 10 bases are shared with TRBD2. V lost 6 bases to trimming and J lost 5 bases; unmatched junction nucleotides: 3. CDR3 size: 14 residues. Germline V gene lookup returns CDR1 MRHNA and CDR2 SNTAGT. The CDR3: CASSLAGETGELFF. The CDR3 DNA is TGTGCCAGCAGCCTAGCGGGGGAGACCGGGGAGCTGTTTTTT.

This clone appeared a few times. The genes are TRBV27 and TRBJ2-3; D uncertain. Trimming removed 3 bases from V and 6 bases from J, with 10 bases in between. There are 13 residues in the CDR3. The germline CDR1 and CDR2 sequences are MNHEY and SMNVEV (reference sequence). CDR3 in amino acids: CASSFVRGDTQYF. The DNA for the CDR3 is TGTGCCAGCAGTTTCGTTCGTGGCGATACGCAGTATTTT.

This chain uses TRBV6-6 with TRBJ1-1, with TRBD1 matching 9 bases. Germline CDR1 MNHNY, CDR2 SVGAGI (reference sequence). This CDR3 contains 14 residues. After removal of 7 bases from V and 5 bases from J, the junction contained 8 bases not matched to a gene. CDR3 region: CASTNRGLGTEAFF. For the CDR3, the DNA is TGTGCCAGCACCAACAGGGGGCTGGGGACTGAAGCTTTCTTT.

The genes are TRBV19 and TRBJ2-1, with TRBD2 identical over 7 bases. Germline V gene lookup returns CDR1 LNHDA and CDR2 SQIVND (reference sequence). J lost 1 base, V lost 7 bases, and 7 bases had no gene match. CDR3 size: 15 residues. The CDR3 bases are TGTGCCAGTACCCGGGACTATGAATCCTACAATGAGCAGTTCTTC. It yields the protein CASTRDYESYNEQFF.

V is TRBV2 and J is TRBJ2-7; 10 bases are a match to TRBD2. This CDR3 spans 16 amino acids. Germline CDR1 and CDR2: SNHLY and FYNNEI. The V segment lost 2 bases and the J segment 2 bases; nucleotides outside the gene matches: 6. CDR3 in amino acids: CASSEPVSGGTYEQYF. CDR3 in DNA: TGTGCCAGCAGTGAACCGGTTAGCGGGGGGACCTACGAGCAGTACTTC. Looking up the rest from reference TRBV2 and TRBJ2-7 gives the full variable domain: EPEVTQTPSHQVTQMGQEVILRCVPISNHLYFYWYRQILGQKVEFLVSFYNNEISEKSEIFDDQFSVERPDGSNFTLKIRSTKLEDSAMYFCASSEPVSGGTYEQYFGPGTRLTVT.

The rearrangement links TRBV4-2 to TRBJ1-1, with D hard to call. The ends were cut back, 4 bases at V and 1 base at J, with 7 bases in the middle. CDR1 is LGHNA and CDR2 is YNFKEQ in the germline V gene. The CDR3 runs 13 residues. The CDR3 region has the DNA TGTGCCAGCAGCCCTTACACGAACACTGAAGCTTTCTTT. Encoded protein: CASSPYTNTEAFF.

This chain uses TRBV11-1 with TRBJ1-2, with 7 bases fitting TRBD1. This CDR3 region has 13 residues. CDR1 SGHAT and CDR2 FQDESV come from the germline V gene (reference sequence). J lost 4 bases, V lost 5 bases, and 4 bases had no gene match. The CDR3 region has the DNA TGTGCCAGCAGCCTGACAGGGATCTATGGCTACACCTTC. It is translated as CASSLTGIYGYTF.

In this sample, this clone turned up a few times. The chain recombines TRBV27 with TRBJ1-3; D not certain. Germline V gives CDR1 MNHEY, CDR2 SMNVEV (reference sequence). Deletions cut 9 bases from V and 0 bases from J, with 9 bases between. The CDR3 runs 13 residues. Here the CDR3 DNA reads TGTGCCAGTCATAGCTACTCTGGAAACACCATATATTTT. Translation: CASHSYSGNTIYF.

The chain employs TRBV29-1 and TRBJ1-2, with TRBD1 as a possible D gene (6 bases). Germline CDR1 reads SQVTM; CDR2 reads ANQGSEA. Trimming cost V 4 bases and J 4 bases, with 7 bases left between them. CDR3 size: 11 residues. CDR3 sequence: CSVVGGYGYTF. The CDR3 nucleotides read TGCAGCGTTGTAGGGGGCTATGGCTACACCTTC.